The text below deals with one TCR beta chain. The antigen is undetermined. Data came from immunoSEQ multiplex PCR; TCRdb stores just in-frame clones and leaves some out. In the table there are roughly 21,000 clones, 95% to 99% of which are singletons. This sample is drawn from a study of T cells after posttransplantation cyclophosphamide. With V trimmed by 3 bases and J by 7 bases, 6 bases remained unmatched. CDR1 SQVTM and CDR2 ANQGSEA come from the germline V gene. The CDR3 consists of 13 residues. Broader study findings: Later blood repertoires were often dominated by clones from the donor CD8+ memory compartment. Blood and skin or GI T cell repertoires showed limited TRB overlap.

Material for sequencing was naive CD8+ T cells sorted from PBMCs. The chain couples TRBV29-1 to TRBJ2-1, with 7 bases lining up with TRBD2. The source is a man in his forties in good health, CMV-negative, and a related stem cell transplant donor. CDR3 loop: CSVEGGRKNEQFF. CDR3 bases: TGCAGCGTTGAGGGCGGGAGAAAGAATGAGCAGTTCTTC.